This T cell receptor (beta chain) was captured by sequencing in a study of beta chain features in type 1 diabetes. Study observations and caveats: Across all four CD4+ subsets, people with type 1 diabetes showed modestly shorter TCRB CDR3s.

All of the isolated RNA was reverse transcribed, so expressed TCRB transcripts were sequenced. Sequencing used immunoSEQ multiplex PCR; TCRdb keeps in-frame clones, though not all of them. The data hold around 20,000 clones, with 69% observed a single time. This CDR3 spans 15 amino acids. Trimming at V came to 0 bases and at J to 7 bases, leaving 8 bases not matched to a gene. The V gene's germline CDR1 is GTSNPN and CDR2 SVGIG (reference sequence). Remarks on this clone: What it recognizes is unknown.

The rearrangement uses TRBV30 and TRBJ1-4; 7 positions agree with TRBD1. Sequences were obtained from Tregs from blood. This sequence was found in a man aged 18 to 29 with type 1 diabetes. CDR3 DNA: TGTGCCTGGAGTGTTCTGACAGGGCCCGCTGAAAAACTGTTTTTT. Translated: CAWSVLTGPAEKLFF.